The clone carrying this T cell receptor beta chain was counted once. It was with 60 Vbeta and 13 Jbeta primers that the PCR ran. Some clones are missing from TCRdb's copy, which holds only in-frame ones; the method was immunoSEQ multiplex PCR. The data show over 55,000 clones, roughly 67% seen once. This sample is drawn from a study of cytomegalovirus exposure and HLA in healthy donors. The CDR3 loop spans 15 amino acids. Germline V gene lookup returns CDR1 MNHEY and CDR2 SVGAGI. With V trimmed by 6 bases and J by 8 bases, 14 bases remained unmatched. The chain employs TRBV6-5 and TRBJ1-2, with TRBD1 identical over 8 bases. Material: PBMCs. This TCR derives from a man between 40 and 49 years old in good health and CMV-seropositive. The CDR3 sequence: CASRLRGGQGDGYTF. CDR3 in DNA: TGTGCCAGCAGATTAAGGGGTGGACAGGGTGACGGCTACACCTTC.